The 7 T cell receptor beta chains below all came from one sample that was sequenced in a study of blood T cell repertoires in COVID-19. The assay was immunoSEQ multiplex PCR, and TCRdb's table has in-frame clones only and misses some. The repertoire holds hundreds of thousands of clones, with 86% as singletons. The sample comprised PBMCs or T cells enriched from blood (not recorded which). These receptor sequences come from a young man who had recovered from COVID-19.

The genes are TRBV2 and TRBJ2-3; 11 nucleotides line up with TRBD2. The germline CDR1 and CDR2 sequences are SNHLY and FYNNEI. The CDR3 has 14 residues. With 11 bases clipped from V and 3 bases from J, the junction kept 7 bases outside the gene matches. The chain's CDR3 is CARQTSGETDTQYF. In DNA, the CDR3 is TGTGCCCGACAGACTAGCGGGGAGACAGATACGCAGTATTTT.

The chain uses TRBV27 and TRBJ2-7; the D is unclear. Per the germline V gene, CDR1 is MNHEY and CDR2 is SMNVEV (reference sequence). V was trimmed by 1 base and J by 3 bases, leaving 13 bases between them. This CDR3 contains 15 residues. The CDR3 coding sequence is TGTGCCAGCAGTTTATTTGCTAGTTCCATCTACGAGCAGTACTTC. Its translation: CASSLFASSIYEQYF.

This clone was recorded once. This chain links TRBV6-5 with TRBJ1-2, with TRBD1 identical over 7 bases. The CDR3 has 14 amino acids. V was pared by 6 bases and J by 8 bases, with 12 bases of the junction left unmatched. Germline V gene lookup returns CDR1 MNHEY and CDR2 SVGAGI. CDR3 DNA: TGTGCCAGCAGCTACAGGGGCGCGGATAGGGGCTACACCTTC. Amino acids: CASSYRGADRGYTF.

This clone has only one observation. This rearrangement joins TRBV10-3 to TRBJ1-3, with TRBD1 matching over 7 bases. Germline V gene lookup returns CDR1 ENHRY and CDR2 SYGVKD. The CDR3 length is 14 residues. Trimming at V came to 10 bases and at J to 4 bases, leaving 10 bases not matched to a gene. Here the CDR3 reads CATLPQGTGNTIYF. The CDR3 DNA reads as TGTGCCACCCTCCCACAGGGGACCGGAAACACCATATATTTT.

This clone was observed once. The J gene is TRBJ2-2, the V gene TRBV4-2; 11 bases are a match to TRBD1. Losses at the gene ends were 8 bases for V and 3 bases for J; bases not matched to a gene: 8. Germline V gene data show CDR1 as LGHNA and CDR2 as YNFKEQ. The CDR3 is made up of 16 amino acids. CDR3 region: CASEEGDRGYTGELFF. CDR3 coding DNA: TGTGCCAGCGAGGAAGGGGACAGGGGGTACACCGGGGAGCTGTTTTTT.

V usage is TRBV13 and J usage is TRBJ2-2; 8 bases line up with TRBD1. The CDR3 is 16 residues long. CDR1 and CDR2 from the germline V gene are PRHDT and FYEKMQ (reference sequence). After removal of 5 bases from V and 1 base from J, the junction contained 6 bases not matched to a gene. The CDR3 reads CASSPRTGMNTGELFF. The CDR3 nucleotides read TGTGCCAGCAGCCCCCGGACAGGGATGAACACCGGGGAGCTGTTTTTT. Full variable domain (remainder filled in from reference TRBV13 and TRBJ2-2): AAGVIQSPRHLIKEKRETATLKCYPIPRHDTVYWYQQGPGQDPQFLISFYEKMQSDKGSIPDRFSAQQFSDYHSELNMSSLELGDSALYFCASSPRTGMNTGELFFGEGSRLTVL.

The chain recombines TRBV5-1 with TRBJ2-3, with a possible D match to TRBD2 (5 bases). The germline V gene has CDR1 SGHRS and CDR2 YFSETQ. V dropped 0 bases and J dropped 2 bases, with 13 bases sitting between them. The CDR3 contains 16 residues. This CDR3 reads CASSLVGEHVTDTQYF. The CDR3 nucleotides are TGCGCCAGCAGCTTGGTCGGGGAGCACGTCACAGATACGCAGTATTTT.